Listed below are T cell receptor beta chains from one sample, sequenced in a study of T cell responses to AZD1222 COVID-19 vaccine. TCRdb's copy holds only in-frame clones and misses some; the assay was immunoSEQ multiplex PCR. The sample carries 150,000 to 200,000 clones, 80% to 95% recorded once. Sample: peripheral blood, taken on day 0 of AZD1222 vaccination. The receptor set was obtained from an adult in good health. Each CDR3 is given with its conserved first and last residue. The D gene is left open where the match is weak. Size values are once, few and many counts, or a class for expanded clones, and some rows have none.

abundance: once
v_gene: TRBV18
len: 15
d_gene: -
j_gene: TRBJ1-4
CDR3nt: TGTGCCAGCTCACCAGTGATATCAACTAATGAAAAACTGTTTTTT
CDR3aa: CASSPVISTNEKLFF

abundance: -
v_gene: TRBV7-2
len: 16
d_gene: -
j_gene: TRBJ1-2
CDR3nt: TGTGCCAGCAGCTTAGGGGGCGAACAGAGGTGGTTATCCTACACCTTC
CDR3aa: CASSLGGEQRWLSYTF

abundance: -
v_gene: TRBV18
len: 15
d_gene: -
j_gene: TRBJ1-2
CDR3nt: TGTGCCAGCTCACCACGGGGAGCGGACGAGTATGGCTACACCTTC
CDR3aa: CASSPRGADEYGYTF

abundance: -
v_gene: TRBV28
len: 20
d_gene: TRBD1
j_gene: TRBJ1-4
CDR3nt: TGTGCCAGCAAGCCGGGGTTGGAGATTGGACAGGGAGTAACTAATGAAAAACTGTTTTTT
CDR3aa: CASKPGLEIGQGVTNEKLFF

abundance: -
v_gene: TRBV11-2
len: 15
d_gene: -
j_gene: TRBJ2-7
CDR3nt: TGTGCCAGCAGCTCAGGAGGGAGAGGGTCCTACGAGCAGTACTTC
CDR3aa: CASSSGGRGSYEQYF

abundance: -
v_gene: TRBV7-2
len: 15
d_gene: TRBD1
j_gene: TRBJ1-2
CDR3nt: TGTGCCAGCAGCGGTAATGGACAGGGGGTTAAAGGCTACACCTTC
CDR3aa: CASSGNGQGVKGYTF

abundance: -
v_gene: TRBV9
len: 16
d_gene: TRBD1
j_gene: TRBJ1-3
CDR3nt: TGTGCCAGCAGCGGACAGGGGGCCCACTCTGGAAACACCATATATTTT
CDR3aa: CASSGQGAHSGNTIYF

abundance: few
v_gene: TRBV25-1
len: 15
d_gene: -
j_gene: TRBJ1-3
CDR3nt: TGTGCCAGCAGTGAACGGAAAAGCTCTGGAAACACCATATATTTT
CDR3aa: CASSERKSSGNTIYF

abundance: -
v_gene: TRBV7-2
len: 16
d_gene: -
j_gene: TRBJ1-6
CDR3nt: TGTGCCAGCAGCTTAGGAAGCGGGCAGACTTTTTCACCCCTCCACTTT
CDR3aa: CASSLGSGQTFSPLHF

abundance: -
v_gene: TRBV3-1/TRBV3-2
len: 12
d_gene: -
j_gene: TRBJ2-1
CDR3nt: TGTGCCAGCAGCCAAGGGGGAAATGAGCAGTTCTTC
CDR3aa: CASSQGGNEQFF

abundance: -
v_gene: TRBV7-9
len: 17
d_gene: -
j_gene: TRBJ2-3
CDR3nt: TGTGCCAGCAGCGTAATGACGCCGGGTGCCTCTTCAGATACGCAGTATTTT
CDR3aa: CASSVMTPGASSDTQYF

abundance: -
v_gene: TRBV4-1
len: 14
d_gene: TRBD1
j_gene: TRBJ1-4
CDR3nt: TGCGCCAGCAGCCCGGGACAGGGGGTTGAAAAACTGTTTTTT
CDR3aa: CASSPGQGVEKLFF

abundance: -
v_gene: TRBV3-1/TRBV3-2
len: 15
d_gene: TRBD2
j_gene: TRBJ2-3
CDR3nt: TGTGCCAGCAGCCAAGCTTTTAGCGGGGGGAATACGCAGTATTTT
CDR3aa: CASSQAFSGGNTQYF

abundance: few
v_gene: TRBV7-9
len: 15
d_gene: TRBD1
j_gene: TRBJ2-3
CDR3nt: TGTGCCAGCAGCTTATACGAGGGGGCGGGAGATACGCAGTATTTT
CDR3aa: CASSLYEGAGDTQYF

abundance: -
v_gene: TRBV28
len: 16
d_gene: TRBD1
j_gene: TRBJ2-1
CDR3nt: TGTGCCAGCAGTTTGGACAGGGCCCCCACCCCAATAGAGCAGTTCTTC
CDR3aa: CASSLDRAPTPIEQFF

abundance: -
v_gene: TRBV19
len: 13
d_gene: -
j_gene: TRBJ1-4
CDR3nt: TGTGCCAGTAGGGCTCAAAGTAGTGAAAAACTGTTTTTT
CDR3aa: CASRAQSSEKLFF

abundance: -
v_gene: TRBV7-7
len: 14
d_gene: -
j_gene: TRBJ2-3
CDR3nt: TGTGCCAGCAGCCCCGTGATTGGGGCAGATACGCAGTATTTT
CDR3aa: CASSPVIGADTQYF

abundance: few
v_gene: TRBV19
len: 13
d_gene: -
j_gene: TRBJ2-7
CDR3nt: TGTGCCAGTAGTATACAGCGGCCAGGCGAGCAGTACTTC
CDR3aa: CASSIQRPGEQYF

abundance: -
v_gene: TRBV9
len: 15
d_gene: -
j_gene: TRBJ2-1
CDR3nt: TGTGCCAGCAGCGCAGGACAGCTCCCATACAATGAGCAGTTCTTC
CDR3aa: CASSAGQLPYNEQFF

abundance: -
v_gene: TRBV27
len: 14
d_gene: -
j_gene: TRBJ1-1
CDR3nt: TGTGCCAGCAGTTTACTCCGAGCTACAACTGAAGCTTTCTTT
CDR3aa: CASSLLRATTEAFF

abundance: -
v_gene: TRBV19
len: 16
d_gene: -
j_gene: TRBJ1-2
CDR3nt: TGTGCCAGTAGTATGCTACAGGACCCCCCCCTCGATGGCTACACCTTC
CDR3aa: CASSMLQDPPLDGYTF

abundance: -
v_gene: TRBV18
len: 13
d_gene: -
j_gene: TRBJ1-1
CDR3nt: TGTGCCAGCTCAGTCAGGGAATGGGATGAAGCTTTCTTT
CDR3aa: CASSVREWDEAFF

abundance: -
v_gene: TRBV18
len: 15
d_gene: -
j_gene: TRBJ1-4
CDR3nt: TGTGCCAGCTCACCGAGTTCGCACCAAACTGAAAAACTGTTTTTT
CDR3aa: CASSPSSHQTEKLFF

abundance: -
v_gene: TRBV30
len: 13
d_gene: TRBD1
j_gene: TRBJ1-6
CDR3nt: TGTGCCTGGAGTGGGACAGGGGATTCACCCCTCCACTTT
CDR3aa: CAWSGTGDSPLHF

abundance: -
v_gene: TRBV7-6
len: 15
d_gene: TRBD1
j_gene: TRBJ2-3
CDR3nt: TGTGCCAGCAGCCGGCGGACAGGGATCACAGATACGCAGTATTTT
CDR3aa: CASSRRTGITDTQYF

abundance: -
v_gene: TRBV7-9
len: 13
d_gene: TRBD1
j_gene: TRBJ1-2
CDR3nt: TGTGCCAGCAGCTTCGGACAGGATGATGGCTACACCTTC
CDR3aa: CASSFGQDDGYTF

abundance: -
v_gene: TRBV6-6
len: 14
d_gene: -
j_gene: TRBJ1-4
CDR3nt: TGTGCCAGCAAATCCTGGGGGGCAGACGAAAAACTGTTTTTT
CDR3aa: CASKSWGADEKLFF

abundance: -
v_gene: TRBV7-6
len: 15
d_gene: TRBD1
j_gene: TRBJ2-3
CDR3nt: TGTGCCAGCAGCTGGTTCGCCCGGGACAGGCAAACGCAGTATTTT
CDR3aa: CASSWFARDRQTQYF

abundance: -
v_gene: TRBV18
len: 11
d_gene: -
j_gene: TRBJ1-1
CDR3nt: TGTGCCAGCTCTGGGCCGACTGAAGCTTTCTTT
CDR3aa: CASSGPTEAFF

abundance: -
v_gene: TRBV27
len: 15
d_gene: TRBD2
j_gene: TRBJ2-1
CDR3nt: TGTGCCAGCAGTGGACTAGCGGGAATGGAGAATGAGCAGTTCTTC
CDR3aa: CASSGLAGMENEQFF

abundance: -
v_gene: TRBV10-3
len: 15
d_gene: -
j_gene: TRBJ2-1
CDR3nt: TGTGCCATCAGTGAGTCGGTTCAGGTCTACAATGAGCAGTTCTTC
CDR3aa: CAISESVQVYNEQFF

abundance: once
v_gene: TRBV5-1
len: 16
d_gene: TRBD2
j_gene: TRBJ2-7
CDR3nt: TGCGCCAGCAGCTTGGCTGGGGCTAGCGGGCTGTACGAGCAGTACTTC
CDR3aa: CASSLAGASGLYEQYF

abundance: -
v_gene: TRBV27
len: 16
d_gene: TRBD1
j_gene: TRBJ2-7
CDR3nt: TGTGCCAGCAGTTCCCCACGACAGGGAGTGGGCTACGAGCAGTACTTC
CDR3aa: CASSSPRQGVGYEQYF